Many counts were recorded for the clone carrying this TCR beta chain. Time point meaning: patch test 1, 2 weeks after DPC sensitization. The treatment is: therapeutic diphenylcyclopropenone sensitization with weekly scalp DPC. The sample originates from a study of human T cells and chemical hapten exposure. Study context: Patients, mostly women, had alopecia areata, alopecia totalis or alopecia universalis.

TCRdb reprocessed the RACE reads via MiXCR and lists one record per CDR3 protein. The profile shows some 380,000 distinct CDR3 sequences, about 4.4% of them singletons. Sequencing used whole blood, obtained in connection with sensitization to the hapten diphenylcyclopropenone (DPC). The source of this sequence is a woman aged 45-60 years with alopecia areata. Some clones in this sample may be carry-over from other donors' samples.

The CDR3 sequence: CASSPLDRGSYGYTF. The CDR3 DNA sequence: TGTGCCAGCTCACCCTTGGACAGGGGATCCTATGGCTACACCTTC. V and J are TRBV18 and TRBJ1-2; 9 bases map to TRBD1. The V segment lost 3 bases and the J segment 4 bases; nucleotides outside the gene matches: 6. There are 15 residues in the CDR3. The germline CDR1 and CDR2 sequences are KGHSH and LQKENI.